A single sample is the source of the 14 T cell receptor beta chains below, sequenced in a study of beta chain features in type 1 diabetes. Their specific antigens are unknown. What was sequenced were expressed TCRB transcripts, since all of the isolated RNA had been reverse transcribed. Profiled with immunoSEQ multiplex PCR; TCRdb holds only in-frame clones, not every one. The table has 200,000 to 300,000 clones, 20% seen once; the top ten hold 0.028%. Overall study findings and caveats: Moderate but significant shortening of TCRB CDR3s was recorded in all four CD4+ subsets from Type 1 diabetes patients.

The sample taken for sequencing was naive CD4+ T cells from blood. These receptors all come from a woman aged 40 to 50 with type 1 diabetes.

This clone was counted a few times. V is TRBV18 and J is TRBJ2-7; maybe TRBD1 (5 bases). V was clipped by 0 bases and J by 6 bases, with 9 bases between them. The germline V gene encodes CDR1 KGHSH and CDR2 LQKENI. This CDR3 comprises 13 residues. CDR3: CASSPPAGIEQYF. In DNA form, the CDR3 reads TGTGCCAGCTCACCACCAGCAGGGATCGAGCAGTACTTC.

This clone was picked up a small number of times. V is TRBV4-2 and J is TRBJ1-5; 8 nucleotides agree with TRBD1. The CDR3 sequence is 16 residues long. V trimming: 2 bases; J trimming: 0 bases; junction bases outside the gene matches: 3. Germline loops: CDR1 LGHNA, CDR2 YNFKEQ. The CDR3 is CASSQQQGDSNQPQHF. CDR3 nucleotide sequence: TGTGCCAGCAGCCAACAACAGGGGGATAGCAATCAGCCCCAGCATTTT.

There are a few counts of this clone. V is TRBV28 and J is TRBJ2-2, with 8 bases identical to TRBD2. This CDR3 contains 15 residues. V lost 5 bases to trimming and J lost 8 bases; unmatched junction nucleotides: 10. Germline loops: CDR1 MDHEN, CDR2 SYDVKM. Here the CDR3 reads CASSPSLAGTGELFF. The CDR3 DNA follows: TGTGCCAGCAGTCCCTCATTAGCGGGAACTGGGGAGCTGTTTTTT.

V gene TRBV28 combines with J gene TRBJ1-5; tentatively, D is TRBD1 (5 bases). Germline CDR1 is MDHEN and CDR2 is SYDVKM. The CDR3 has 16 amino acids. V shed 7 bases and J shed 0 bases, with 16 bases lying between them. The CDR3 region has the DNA TGTGCCAGCACTCCTGGGGGGGGTTTTAGCAATCAGCCCCAGCATTTT. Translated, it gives CASTPGGGFSNQPQHF.

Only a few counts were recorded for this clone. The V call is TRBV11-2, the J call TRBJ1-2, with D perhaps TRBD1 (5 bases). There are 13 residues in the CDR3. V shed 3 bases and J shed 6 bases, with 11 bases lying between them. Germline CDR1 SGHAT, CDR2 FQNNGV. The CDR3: CASSLGGTDGYTF. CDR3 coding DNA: TGTGCCAGCAGCTTGGGGGGAACCGATGGCTACACCTTC.

This chain's CDR3 is CASRGRTGGYGLVDTQYF. The DNA for the CDR3 is TGTGCCAGCAGGGGGAGGACAGGGGGATACGGACTGGTCGATACGCAGTATTTT. The chain has TRBV2 and TRBJ2-3; 10 bases are a match to TRBD1. The trim removed 6 bases at V and 6 bases at J, leaving 18 bases unmatched. This CDR3 is 18 amino acids long. The germline V gene encodes CDR1 SNHLY and CDR2 FYNNEI.

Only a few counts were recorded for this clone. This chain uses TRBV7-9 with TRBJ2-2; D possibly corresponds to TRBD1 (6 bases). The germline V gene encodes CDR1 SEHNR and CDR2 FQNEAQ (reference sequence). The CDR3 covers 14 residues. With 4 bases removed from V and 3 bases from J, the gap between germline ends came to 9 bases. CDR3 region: CASSYQGHTGELFF. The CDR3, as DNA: TGTGCCAGCAGCTACCAGGGGCACACCGGGGAGCTGTTTTTT.

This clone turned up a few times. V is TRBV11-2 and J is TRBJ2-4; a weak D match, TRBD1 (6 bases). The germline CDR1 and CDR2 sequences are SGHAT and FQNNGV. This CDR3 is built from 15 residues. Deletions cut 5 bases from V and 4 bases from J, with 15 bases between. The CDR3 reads CASSARFGTKNIQYF. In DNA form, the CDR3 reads TGTGCCAGCAGCGCTAGGTTCGGGACAAAAAACATTCAGTACTTC.

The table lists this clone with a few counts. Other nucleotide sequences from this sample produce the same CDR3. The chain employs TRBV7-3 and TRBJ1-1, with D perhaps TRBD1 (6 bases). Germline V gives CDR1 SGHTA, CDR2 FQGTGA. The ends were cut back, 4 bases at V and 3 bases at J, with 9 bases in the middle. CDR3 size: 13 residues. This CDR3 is CASSSQGDTEAFF. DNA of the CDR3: TGTGCCAGCAGCTCACAGGGAGACACTGAAGCTTTCTTT.

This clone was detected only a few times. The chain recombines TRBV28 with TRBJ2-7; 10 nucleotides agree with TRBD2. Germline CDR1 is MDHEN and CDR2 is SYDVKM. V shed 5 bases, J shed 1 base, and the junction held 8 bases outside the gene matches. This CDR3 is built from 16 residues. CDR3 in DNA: TGTGCCAGCAGTCCACCTAGCGGGAGTTGGTCCTACGAGCAGTACTTC. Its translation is CASSPPSGSWSYEQYF.

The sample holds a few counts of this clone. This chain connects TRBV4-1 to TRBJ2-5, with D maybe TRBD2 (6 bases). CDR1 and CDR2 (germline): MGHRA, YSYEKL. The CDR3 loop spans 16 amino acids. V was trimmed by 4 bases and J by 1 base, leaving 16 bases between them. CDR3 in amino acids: CASSRTSGLIQETQYF. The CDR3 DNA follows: TGCGCCAGCAGCCGTACCTCGGGACTGATCCAAGAGACCCAGTACTTC.

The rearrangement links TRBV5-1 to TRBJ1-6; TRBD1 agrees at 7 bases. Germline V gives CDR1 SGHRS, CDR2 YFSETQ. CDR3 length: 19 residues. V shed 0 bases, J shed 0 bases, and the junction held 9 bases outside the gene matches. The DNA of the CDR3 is TGCGCCAGCAGCTTGGCGGGGACAGCGCAGAGCTCCTATAATTCACCCCTCCACTTT. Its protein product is CASSLAGTAQSSYNSPLHF.

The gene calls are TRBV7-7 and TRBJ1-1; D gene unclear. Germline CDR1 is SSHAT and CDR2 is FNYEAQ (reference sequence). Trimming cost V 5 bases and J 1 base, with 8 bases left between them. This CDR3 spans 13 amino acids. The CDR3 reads CASSLGANTEAFF. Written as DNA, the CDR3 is TGTGCCAGCAGCCTGGGAGCGAACACTGAAGCTTTCTTT.

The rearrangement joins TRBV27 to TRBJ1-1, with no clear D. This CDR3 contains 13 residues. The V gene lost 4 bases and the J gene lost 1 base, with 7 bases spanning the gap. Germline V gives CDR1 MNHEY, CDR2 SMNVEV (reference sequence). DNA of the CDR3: TGTGCCAGCAGTTGGGCACCGAACACTGAAGCTTTCTTT. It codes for CASSWAPNTEAFF.